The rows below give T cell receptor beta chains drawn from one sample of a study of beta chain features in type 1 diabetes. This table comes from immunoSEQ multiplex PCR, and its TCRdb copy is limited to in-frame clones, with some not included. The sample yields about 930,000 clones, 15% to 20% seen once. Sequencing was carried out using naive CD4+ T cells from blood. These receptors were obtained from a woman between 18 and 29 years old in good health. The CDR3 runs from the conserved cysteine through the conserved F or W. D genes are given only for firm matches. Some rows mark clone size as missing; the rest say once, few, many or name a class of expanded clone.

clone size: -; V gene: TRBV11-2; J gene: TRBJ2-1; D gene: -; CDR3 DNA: TGTGCCAGCAGCTTAGGAAATCATGAGCAGTTCTTC; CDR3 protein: CASSLGNHEQFF
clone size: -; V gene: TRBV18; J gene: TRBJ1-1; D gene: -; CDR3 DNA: TGTGCCAGCTCCGCCGGGGAGCACACTGAAGCTTTCTTT; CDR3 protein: CASSAGEHTEAFF
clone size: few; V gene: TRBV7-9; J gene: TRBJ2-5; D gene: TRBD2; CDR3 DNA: TGTGCCAGCAGCTTAGGGATTACGGGAGGAGAGACCCAGTACTTC; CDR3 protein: CASSLGITGGETQYF
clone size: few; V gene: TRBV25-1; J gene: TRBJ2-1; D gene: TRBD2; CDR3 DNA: TGTGCCAGCAGTGGACTAGCGGGATCCGACAATGAGCAGTTCTTC; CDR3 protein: CASSGLAGSDNEQFF
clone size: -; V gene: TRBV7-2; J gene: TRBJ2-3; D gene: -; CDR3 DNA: TGTGCCAGCAGCTTAATGAGCGGGTACACAGATACGCAGTATTTT; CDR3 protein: CASSLMSGYTDTQYF
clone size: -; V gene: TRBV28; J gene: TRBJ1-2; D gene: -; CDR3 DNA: TGTGCCAGCAAACTCTCAGGGATCTATGGCTACACCTTC; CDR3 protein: CASKLSGIYGYTF
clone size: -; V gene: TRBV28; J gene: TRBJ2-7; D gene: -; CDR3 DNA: TGTGCCAGCAGTTTAACTCTTCCGGAGAGCTCCTACGAGCAGTACTTC; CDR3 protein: CASSLTLPESSYEQYF
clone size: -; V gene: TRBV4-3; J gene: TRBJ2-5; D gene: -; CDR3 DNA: TGCGCCAGCAGCCACCGGGGACACCTCAAAGAGACCCAGTACTTC; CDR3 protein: CASSHRGHLKETQYF
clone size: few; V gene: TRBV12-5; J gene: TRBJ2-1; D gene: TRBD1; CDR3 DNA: TGTGCTAGTGCTCCTGACAGGGGAAGCTCCTACAATGAGCAGTTCTTC; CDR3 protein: CASAPDRGSSYNEQFF
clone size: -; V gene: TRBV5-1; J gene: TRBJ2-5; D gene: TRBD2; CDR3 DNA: TGCGCCAGCAGCTTCAGGGACTATGCGGAGACCCAGTACTTC; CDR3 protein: CASSFRDYAETQYF
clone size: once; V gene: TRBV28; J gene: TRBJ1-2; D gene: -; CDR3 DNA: TGTGCCAGCAGCCCGCCTGGGAGGGTGGGAGGCTACACCTTC; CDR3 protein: CASSPPGRVGGYTF
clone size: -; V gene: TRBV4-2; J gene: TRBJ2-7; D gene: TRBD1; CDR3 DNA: TGTGCCAGCAGCCAAGATCAGGGGACAGGGGAGCCCTACGAGCAGTACTTC; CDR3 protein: CASSQDQGTGEPYEQYF
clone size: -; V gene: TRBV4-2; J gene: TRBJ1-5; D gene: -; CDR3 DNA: TGTGCCAGCAGCCAAGATGAAGGTCGACAGGATCAGCCCCAGCATTTT; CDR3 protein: CASSQDEGRQDQPQHF
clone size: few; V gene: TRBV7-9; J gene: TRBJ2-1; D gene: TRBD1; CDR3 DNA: TGTGCCAGCAGCTTAACCCAGACAGGGGGGGTTCACAATGAGCAGTTCTTC; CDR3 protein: CASSLTQTGGVHNEQFF
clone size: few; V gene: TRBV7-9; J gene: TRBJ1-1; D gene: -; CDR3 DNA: TGTGCCAGCAGCCGTCAGGAGAATGAAGCTTTCTTT; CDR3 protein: CASSRQENEAFF
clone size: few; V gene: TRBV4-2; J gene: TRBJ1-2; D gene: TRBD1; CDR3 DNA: TGTGCCAGCAGCCAAGTTGGAACCGGGACAGGAGCTAACTATGGCTACACCTTC; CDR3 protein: CASSQVGTGTGANYGYTF
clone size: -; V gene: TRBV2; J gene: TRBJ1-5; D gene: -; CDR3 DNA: TGTGCCAGCAGTAACATTAGGGCTAATCAGCCCCAGCATTTT; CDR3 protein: CASSNIRANQPQHF
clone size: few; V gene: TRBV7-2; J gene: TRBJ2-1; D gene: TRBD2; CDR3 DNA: TGTGCCAGCAGACATAGCGGGAGCTCCTACAATGAGCAGTTCTTC; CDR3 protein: CASRHSGSSYNEQFF
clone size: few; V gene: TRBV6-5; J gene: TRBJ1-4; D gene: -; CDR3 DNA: TGTGCCAGCAGTTACTCGAGGACGGGGGGGAATGAAAAACTGTTTTTT; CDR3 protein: CASSYSRTGGNEKLFF
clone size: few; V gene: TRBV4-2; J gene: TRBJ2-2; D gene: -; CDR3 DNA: TGTGCCAGCAGCCAAGGCCGCGGCGGGGAGCTGTTTTTT; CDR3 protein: CASSQGRGGELFF
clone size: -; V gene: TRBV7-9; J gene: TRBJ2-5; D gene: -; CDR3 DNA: TGTGCCAGCAGCCCAGGCGCGGGCATGTCCCAAGAGACCCAGTACTTC; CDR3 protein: CASSPGAGMSQETQYF
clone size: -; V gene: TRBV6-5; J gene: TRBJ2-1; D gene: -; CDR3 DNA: TGTGCCAGCAGTTACACCGGACTTAACAATGAGCAGTTCTTC; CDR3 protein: CASSYTGLNNEQFF
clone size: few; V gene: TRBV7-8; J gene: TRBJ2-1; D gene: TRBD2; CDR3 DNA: TGTGCCAGCAGCTTACCTAGCGGGAGCTCCTACAATGAGCAGTTCTTC; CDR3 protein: CASSLPSGSSYNEQFF
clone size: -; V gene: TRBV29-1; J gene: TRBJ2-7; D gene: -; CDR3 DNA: TGCAGCGTGGAACGGGGTTACGAGCAGTACTTC; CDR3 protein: CSVERGYEQYF
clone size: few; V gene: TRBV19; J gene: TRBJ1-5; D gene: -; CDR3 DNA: TGTGCCAGTAGTAGACCGGACAGCAATCAGCCCCAGCATTTT; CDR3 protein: CASSRPDSNQPQHF
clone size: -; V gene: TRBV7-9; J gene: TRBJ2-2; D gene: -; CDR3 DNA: TGTGCCAGCAGCTTAGAGGTTGGCCCCGGGGAGCTGTTTTTT; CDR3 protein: CASSLEVGPGELFF
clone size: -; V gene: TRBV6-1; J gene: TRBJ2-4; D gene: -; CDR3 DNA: TGTGCCAGCAGTGAACTCGGACTCCTACAAAACATTCAGTACTTC; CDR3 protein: CASSELGLLQNIQYF
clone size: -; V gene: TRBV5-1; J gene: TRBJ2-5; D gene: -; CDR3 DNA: TGCGCCAGCAGCTTGGGGGCAGCCCAAGAGACCCAGTACTTC; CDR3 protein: CASSLGAAQETQYF
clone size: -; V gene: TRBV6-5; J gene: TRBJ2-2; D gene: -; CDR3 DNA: TGTGCCAGCAATGTTGGCAGAAACACCGGGGAGCTGTTTTTT; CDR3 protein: CASNVGRNTGELFF
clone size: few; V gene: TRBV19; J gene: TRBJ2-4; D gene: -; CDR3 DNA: TGTGCCAGTAGTACCCGACATGAAGGAGCCAAAAACATTCAGTACTTC; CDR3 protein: CASSTRHEGAKNIQYF
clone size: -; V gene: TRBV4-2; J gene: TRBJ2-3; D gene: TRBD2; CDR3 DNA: TGTGCCAGCAGCCCCAAACGACTAGCGGGAGGGCGGGGAACAGATACGCAGTATTTT; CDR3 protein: CASSPKRLAGGRGTDTQYF
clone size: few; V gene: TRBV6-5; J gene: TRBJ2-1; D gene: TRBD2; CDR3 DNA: TGTGCCAGCAGTTTCCTAGCGGGAGTGGAGAATGAGCAGTTCTTC; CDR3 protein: CASSFLAGVENEQFF
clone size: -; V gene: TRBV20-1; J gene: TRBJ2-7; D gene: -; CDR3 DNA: TGCAGTGCTAGTCGTCGGGAGCAGTACTTC; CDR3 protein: CSASRREQYF
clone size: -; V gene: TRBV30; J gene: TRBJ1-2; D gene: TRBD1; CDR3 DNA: TGTGCCTGGAGTGGAGTCACAGGGGACCTAGGCTATGGCTACACCTTC; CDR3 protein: CAWSGVTGDLGYGYTF
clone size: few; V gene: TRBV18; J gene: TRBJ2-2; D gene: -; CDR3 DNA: TGTGCCAGCTCAGAGCGTAGCACCGGGGAGCTGTTTTTT; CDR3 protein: CASSERSTGELFF
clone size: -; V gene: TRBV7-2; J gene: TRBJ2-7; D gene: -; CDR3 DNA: TGTGCCAGCAGCTTAGCGCTCGGGGGCCCCTACGAGCAGTACTTC; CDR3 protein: CASSLALGGPYEQYF
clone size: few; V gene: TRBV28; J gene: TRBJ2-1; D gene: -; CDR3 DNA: TGTGCCAGCAGTTTAATCCGGGGGCTAGCCCAAGGTGAGCAGTTCTTC; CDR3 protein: CASSLIRGLAQGEQFF
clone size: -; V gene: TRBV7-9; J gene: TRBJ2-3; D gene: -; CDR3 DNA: TGTGCCAGCAGCTTAAGGCGGGTCCAGGATGGGGTCACAGATACGCAGTATTTT; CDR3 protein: CASSLRRVQDGVTDTQYF
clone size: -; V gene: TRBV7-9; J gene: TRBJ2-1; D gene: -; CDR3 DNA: TGCGCCAGCAGCCAAGGGTTGGGGAGCCCCTCCTACAATGAGCAGTTCTTC; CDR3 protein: CASSQGLGSPSYNEQFF
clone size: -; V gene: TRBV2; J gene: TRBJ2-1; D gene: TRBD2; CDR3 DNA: TGTGCCAGCAGTCAGACTAGCGCCAATTACAATGAGCAGTTCTTC; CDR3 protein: CASSQTSANYNEQFF
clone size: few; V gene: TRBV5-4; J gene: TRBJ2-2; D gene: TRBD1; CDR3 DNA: TGTGCCAGCAGCTTAGAGACAGGGCGCACCGGGGAGCTGTTTTTT; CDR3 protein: CASSLETGRTGELFF
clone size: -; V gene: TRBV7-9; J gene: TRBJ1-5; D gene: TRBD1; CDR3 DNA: TGTGCCAGCAGCTCGGACAGGGGCAATCAGCCCCAGCATTTT; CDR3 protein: CASSSDRGNQPQHF